This TCR beta chain appears in the sequencing data of a study of immune evolution from preneoplasia to lung adenocarcinoma. Overall study findings and caveats: Highest clonality occurred in KRAS-mutant, not EGFR-mutant or double wild-type, nodules. Clonality was highest in normal lung, lower in later-stage lesions apparently.

Germline assignment: CDR1 SGHRS and CDR2 YFSETQ. The V segment lost 4 bases and the J segment 2 bases; nucleotides outside the gene matches: 8. The CDR3 is 16 amino acids. Between the mid-2010s and the late 2010s, patients underwent resection in Japan or China. Histologic diagnosis was independently verified by two lung pathologists. The repertoire was sequenced with immunoSEQ multiplex PCR; TCRdb's copy has only in-frame clones and lacks some. The table has 25,000 or so clones, less than 80% seen once. To note about this clone: What it binds is not known.

The chain joins TRBV5-1 to TRBJ2-3; 9 positions match TRBD2. Sequenced sample: FFPE invasive lung adenocarcinoma tissue. The sequence was obtained from a person aged 60 to 70 with invasive lung adenocarcinoma. Some clones in this sample may be carry-over from other donors' samples. As DNA, the CDR3 is TGCGCCAGCAGCGATGGGACTAGCCGTCACACAGATACGCAGTATTTT. Translated: CASSDGTSRHTDTQYF.